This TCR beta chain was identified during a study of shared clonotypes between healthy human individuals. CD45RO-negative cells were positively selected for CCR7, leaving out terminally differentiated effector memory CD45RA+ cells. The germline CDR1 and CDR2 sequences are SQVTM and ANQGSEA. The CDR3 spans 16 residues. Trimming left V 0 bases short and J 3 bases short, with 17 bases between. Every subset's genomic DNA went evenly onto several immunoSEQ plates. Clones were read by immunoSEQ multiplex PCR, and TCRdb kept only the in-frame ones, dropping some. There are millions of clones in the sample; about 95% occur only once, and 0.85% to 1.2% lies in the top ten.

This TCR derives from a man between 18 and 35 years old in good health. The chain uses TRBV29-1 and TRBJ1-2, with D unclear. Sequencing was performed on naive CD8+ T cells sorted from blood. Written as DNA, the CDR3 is TGCAGCGTTGAAGATCTTGGGGTGGGAAGCTACTATGGCTACACCTTC. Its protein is CSVEDLGVGSYYGYTF.